This passage covers 28 T cell receptor beta chains from one sample sequenced in a study of response to subunit inactivated influenza vaccine. MiXCR, run by TCRdb on the RT-PCR reads, gives a single entry per CDR3 protein. The top ten hold roughly 12% of the sample, which has around 150,000 distinct CDR3 sequences, about a tenth seen once. The sequencing here drew on non-naive T cells sorted from PBMCs, taken roughly 47 days after vaccination. These receptors came from a man in his forties or fifties who received an inactivated influenza vaccine.

The chain couples TRBV6-1 to TRBJ2-3; 10 bases align to TRBD1. The CDR3 has 15 residues. With 5 bases clipped from V and 3 bases from J, the junction kept 5 bases outside the gene matches. Germline V lookup: CDR1 MNHNS, CDR2 SASEGT. As DNA, the CDR3 is TGTGCCAGCAGTACCCGGGACAGGGGTACAGATACGCAGTATTTT. Translating gives CASSTRDRGTDTQYF.

In the case of this clonotype: Germline is not matched at one junction end, which may reflect a read error. The chain carries TRBV20-1 and TRBJ2-5, with TRBD1 identical over 9 bases. CDR1 DFQATT and CDR2 SNEGSKA come from the germline V gene (reference sequence). The CDR3 sequence is 15 residues long. In nucleotides, the CDR3 is TGCAGTGCTCCCCGGACAGGGGACCAACAAGAGACCCAGAACTTC. It yields the protein CSAPRTGDQQETQNF.

The CDR3 loop reads CSGGGGQGFTEAFF. In DNA, the CDR3 is TGCAGCGGCGGCGGCGGACAGGGTTTCACTGAAGCTTTCTTT. The gene calls are TRBV29-1 and TRBJ1-1, with 8 bases matching TRBD1. The CDR3 spans 14 residues. Germline V gene sequence: CDR1 SQVTM, CDR2 ANQGSEA. J gave up 4 bases and V 7 bases, and 11 bases lay outside the gene matches.

This sequence joins TRBV6-2 or TRBV6-3 and TRBJ2-1; no reliable D call. Germline-derived CDR1 and CDR2 are MNHEY and SVGEGT. The CDR3 has 13 amino acids. V was cut by 2 bases and J by 4 bases, with 6 bases left in between. The CDR3 DNA reads as TGTGCCAGCAGTTACAGCAGTTACAATGAGCAGTTCTTC. It translates to CASSYSSYNEQFF.

This clonotype showed up just a few times. The genes are TRBV4-1 and TRBJ2-1; D is undetermined. With 0 bases removed from V and 4 bases from J, the gap between germline ends came to 7 bases. Germline assignment: CDR1 MGHRA and CDR2 YSYEKL. CDR3 length: 14 amino acids. CDR3: CASSQEPGYNEQFF. CDR3 DNA sequence: TGCGCCAGCAGCCAAGAACCGGGTTACAATGAGCAGTTCTTC.

The genes are TRBV6-1 and TRBJ2-5, with D unclear. Trimming cost V 6 bases and J 5 bases, with 13 bases left between them. Germline V gene data show CDR1 as MNHNS and CDR2 as SASEGT. The CDR3 has 13 amino acids. The CDR3 sequence: CASSVSPRETQYF. CDR3 nucleotides: TGTGCCAGCAGCGTTTCCCCGCGGGAGACCCAGTACTTC.

This clonotype occurred a few times. The chain joins TRBV30 to TRBJ2-2; TRBD2 agrees at 7 bases. Trimming at V came to 0 bases and at J to 2 bases, leaving 6 bases not matched to a gene. CDR1 and CDR2 (germline): GTSNPN, SVGIG (reference sequence). The length of the CDR3 is 16 residues. Here the CDR3 reads CAWSVRSGVNTGELFF. DNA of the CDR3: TGTGCCTGGAGTGTACGCAGCGGGGTCAACACCGGGGAGCTGTTTTTT.

This clonotype was observed a few times. The chain combines TRBV4-2 with TRBJ2-7; D unclear. This CDR3 has 12 amino acids. The germline gives CDR1 LGHNA, CDR2 YNFKEQ. Trimming took off 0 bases at V and 4 bases at J, with 4 bases between the two ends. The CDR3 region has the DNA TGTGCCAGCAGCCAAGACACTTACGAGCAGTACTTC. Its translation: CASSQDTYEQYF.

The V and J genes are TRBV11-2 and TRBJ1-1; D is perhaps TRBD1 (5 bases). Trimming removed 2 bases at V and 2 bases at J, with 18 bases between. This CDR3 spans 17 amino acids. Germline V lookup: CDR1 SGHAT, CDR2 FQNNGV. CDR3 bases: TGTGCCAGCAGCTTATTCCTTGGGGCTTTGGGAAACACTGAAGCTTTCTTT. Encoded protein: CASSLFLGALGNTEAFF.

The chain has TRBV11-2 and TRBJ1-4; D may be TRBD1 (6 bases). The V and J ends lost 3 bases and 5 bases respectively, with 13 bases between them. Germline CDR1 is SGHAT and CDR2 is FQNNGV. CDR3 size: 15 residues. The CDR3 reads CASSLNSGANEKLFF. CDR3 DNA sequence: TGTGCCAGCAGCTTGAATTCAGGGGCCAATGAAAAACTGTTTTTT.

This clonotype was seen more than once but under ten times. The V call is TRBV12-3 or TRBV12-4, the J call TRBJ2-1, with TRBD1 matching over 7 bases. CDR3 length equals 14 residues. V was pared by 5 bases and J by 6 bases, with 7 bases of the junction left unmatched. CDR3 protein: CASSLGTEINEQFF. The CDR3 DNA reads as TGTGCCAGCAGTCTCGGGACAGAGATCAATGAGCAGTTCTTC.

This clonotype was seen at least ten times. The chain has TRBV7-2 and TRBJ2-2, with a weak D call TRBD1 (6 bases). Trimming pared 5 bases from V and 0 bases from J, leaving 16 bases between. The CDR3 length is 17 residues. Per germline, CDR1 SGHTA and CDR2 FQGNSA. CDR3 protein: CASSPTRDTANTGELFF. CDR3 DNA sequence: TGTGCCAGCAGCCCTACCCGGGACACCGCGAACACCGGGGAGCTGTTTTTT.

Here the CDR3 DNA reads TGCAGCGTTGAATTAGACAGGGGGTACAATGAGCAGTTCTTC. This sequence encodes CSVELDRGYNEQFF. The V gene is TRBV29-1, the J gene TRBJ2-1; TRBD1 agrees at 9 bases. Trimming took 2 bases from V and 4 from J; bases not matched to a gene: 3. This CDR3 has 14 residues. Looked up from germline, CDR1 is SQVTM and CDR2 is ANQGSEA.

The sample holds many counts of this clonotype. V gene TRBV28 combines with J gene TRBJ2-7; maybe TRBD1 (6 bases). The CDR3 length is 17 residues. The V gene lost 5 bases and the J gene lost 4 bases, with 24 bases spanning the gap. Germline CDR1 reads MDHEN; CDR2 reads SYDVKM. This CDR3 is CASSPTPYRVLDYEQYF. Here the CDR3 DNA reads TGTGCCAGCAGTCCCACACCTTACAGGGTTTTAGATTACGAGCAGTACTTC.

The chain has TRBV20-1 and TRBJ2-7; 7 bases line up with TRBD1. Trimming cost V 1 base and J 7 bases; bases outside gene matches: 1. This CDR3 spans 11 amino acids. The V gene's germline CDR1 is DFQATT and CDR2 SNEGSKA (reference sequence). The CDR3 protein is CSARAQGEQYF. In DNA, the CDR3 is TGCAGTGCTAGAGCACAGGGGGAGCAGTACTTC.

The V call is TRBV7-9, the J call TRBJ1-4; D is unresolved. Germline lookup yields CDR1 SEHNR and CDR2 FQNEAQ (reference sequence). The length of the CDR3 is 13 residues. The V and J ends lost 1 base and 8 bases respectively, with 8 bases between them. The CDR3 sequence: CASSLVAGEKLFF. The CDR3 DNA sequence: TGTGCCAGCAGCTTAGTGGCGGGGGAAAAACTGTTTTTT.

This clonotype was counted ten times or more. The V gene is TRBV5-1, the J gene TRBJ2-1; D gene uncertain. The CDR3 has 17 amino acids. Trimming removed 0 bases at V and 1 base at J, with 14 bases between. Germline-derived CDR1 and CDR2 are SGHRS and YFSETQ. The CDR3 is CASSLGPATGSYNEQFF. DNA for the CDR3: TGCGCCAGCAGCTTGGGTCCGGCAACTGGGTCCTACAATGAGCAGTTCTTC.

The chain carries TRBV4-3 and TRBJ2-7, with a possible D match to TRBD1 (5 bases). V was pared by 0 bases and J by 3 bases, with 9 bases between. The CDR3 is made up of 14 amino acids. The V gene's germline CDR1 is LGHNA and CDR2 YSLEER. The CDR3 sequence: CASSQDSQGYEQYF. In DNA, the CDR3 is TGCGCCAGCAGCCAAGACTCGCAGGGCTACGAGCAGTACTTC.

The genes are TRBV4-3 and TRBJ2-1; possibly TRBD2 for D (5 bases). CDR3 length: 16 amino acids. Trimming removed 1 base at V and 5 bases at J, with 15 bases between. The germline CDR1 and CDR2 sequences are LGHNA and YSLEER. The CDR3 reads CASSQVRAVGNNEQFF. CDR3 DNA: TGCGCCAGCAGCCAAGTCAGAGCGGTAGGAAACAATGAGCAGTTCTTC.

The J gene is TRBJ2-2, the V gene TRBV7-2; TRBD2 matches 7 bases. V was clipped by 2 bases and J by 3 bases; unmatched bases: 6. The germline V gene has CDR1 SGHTA and CDR2 FQGNSA. The CDR3 has 16 residues. DNA of the CDR3: TGTGCCAGCAGCTTACCTCGGGGGGAGTACACCGGGGAGCTGTTTTTT. Its protein product is CASSLPRGEYTGELFF.

This clonotype was observed a few times. CDR3 loop: CASSLAPGDSGNTIYF. The CDR3 DNA reads as TGCGCCAGCAGCTTGGCCCCAGGAGACTCTGGAAACACCATATATTTT. The V gene is TRBV5-1, the J gene TRBJ1-3, with no clear D. The germline V gene encodes CDR1 SGHRS and CDR2 YFSETQ. The CDR3 is 16 amino acids. Trimming left V 0 bases short and J 0 bases short, with 10 bases between.

V gene TRBV20-1 combines with J gene TRBJ2-3; the D is unclear. The CDR3 has 16 residues. Germline CDR1 DFQATT, CDR2 SNEGSKA (reference sequence). The ends were cut back, 3 bases at V and 1 base at J, with 17 bases in the middle. The CDR3 reads CSASGGLGARTDTQYF. The CDR3 bases are TGCAGTGCTAGTGGCGGTTTAGGAGCTCGCACAGATACGCAGTATTTT.

The gene calls are TRBV29-1 and TRBJ2-1, with TRBD2 as a possible D gene (6 bases). This CDR3 has 11 residues. Germline V gives CDR1 SQVTM, CDR2 ANQGSEA. V dropped 8 bases and J dropped 9 bases, with 14 bases sitting between them. CDR3 sequence: CSLAGTREQFF. CDR3 in DNA: TGCAGCTTAGCAGGGACTCGTGAGCAGTTCTTC.

This clonotype was detected a few times. The chain combines TRBV7-9 with TRBJ1-1; D is unclear. Germline V CDR1 and CDR2: SEHNR, FQNEAQ (reference sequence). CDR3 length: 15 residues. V was trimmed by 3 bases and J by 0 bases, leaving 11 bases between them. The CDR3: CASSLVINMNTEAFF. In DNA form, the CDR3 reads TGTGCCAGCAGCTTGGTCATAAACATGAACACTGAAGCTTTCTTT.

The chain links TRBV29-1 to TRBJ1-2; 9 bases are a match to TRBD1. Trimming cost V 7 bases and J 7 bases; bases outside gene matches: 10. This CDR3 has 13 residues. The germline gives CDR1 SQVTM, CDR2 ANQGSEA. The CDR3 sequence: CSAGRRTGAGYTF. In DNA form, the CDR3 reads TGCAGCGCAGGACGTCGGACAGGGGCTGGCTACACCTTC.

This clonotype was seen at least ten times. V gene TRBV5-1 combines with J gene TRBJ1-4; TRBD1 might be the D (6 bases). The CDR3 spans 15 residues. The V end lost 0 bases, the J end lost 8 bases, and 14 bases lay between the germline ends. CDR1 and CDR2 (germline): SGHRS, YFSETQ. The CDR3 DNA reads as TGCGCCAGCAGCTTGGAGGGGGGGGCTTTCGAAAAACTGTTTTTT. Encoded protein: CASSLEGGAFEKLFF.

J is TRBJ2-2 and V is TRBV20-1; unclear D gene. CDR3 length: 14 residues. The V and J ends lost 1 base and 9 bases respectively, with 15 bases between them. Germline CDR1 and CDR2: DFQATT and SNEGSKA (reference sequence). CDR3 protein: CSARVSGERRELFF. CDR3 nucleotides: TGCAGTGCTAGAGTGTCCGGAGAGCGCCGGGAGCTGTTTTTT.

V and J are TRBV24-1 and TRBJ1-2; D is undetermined. CDR3 size: 12 residues. The germline V gene has CDR1 KGHDR and CDR2 SFDVKD. V lost 5 bases to trimming and J lost 3 bases, with 6 bases between them. CDR3 protein: CATSVEHYGYTF. CDR3 nucleotides: TGTGCCACCAGTGTTGAGCACTATGGCTACACCTTC.